The sequence of this T cell receptor (beta chain) was determined in a study of blood T cell repertoires in COVID-19. Study summary: Sources were T cells, B-cell-depleted T cells, or PBMCs; the material itself was cDNA or gDNA.

The protocol was immunoSEQ multiplex PCR, while the TCRdb copy is restricted to in-frame clones and leaves out a portion. The sample has approximately 300,000 clones; 89% are singletons. Cohort 3 recovery required two negative PCRs, clearance, or symptom resolution. The TCR comes from a woman aged 25 to 45 who had recovered from COVID-19. The sequenced sample was PBMCs or T cells enriched from blood (not recorded which).

The CDR3: CASSSNRFPYEQYF. The CDR3 nucleotides read TGTGCCAGCAGTTCAAACAGGTTCCCCTACGAGCAGTACTTC. The rearrangement links TRBV6-5 to TRBJ2-7; tentatively, D is TRBD1 (5 bases). Trimming took 4 bases from V and 2 from J, leaving 12 bases between them. In germline, CDR1 is MNHEY, CDR2 SVGAGI. This CDR3 spans 14 amino acids.